This T cell receptor (beta chain) is from a study of blood T cell repertoires in COVID-19. Overall study: Some COVID-19 samples were acute and others convalescent; all came from the United States, Italy and Spain. T cells, B-cell-depleted T cells, or PBMCs provided the cDNA or gDNA that served as material.

Authors' analysis steps: Amplifying reference gene primers gave estimates of nucleated cell counts. Sequencing used immunoSEQ multiplex PCR; TCRdb keeps in-frame clones, though not all of them. That table gives V, J and clone size, and the DNA gave D and trimming. The table has some 150,000 clones, about four fifths seen once. The specimen was PBMCs or T cells enriched from blood (not recorded which). This TCR derives from a man in his forties or fifties who had recovered from COVID-19.

The CDR3 sequence is CASSQLAEEQFF. The CDR3 DNA is TGTGCCAGCAGCCAACTAGCCGAAGAGCAGTTCTTC. The chain recombines TRBV3-1 (or the pseudogene TRBV3-2) with TRBJ2-1; D might be TRBD2 (5 bases). Germline V gene lookup returns CDR1 LGHDT and CDR2 YNNKEL (reference sequence). Between the trimmed V and J ends, which lost 2 bases and 10 bases, there was a span of 9 bases. The CDR3 length is 12 residues.